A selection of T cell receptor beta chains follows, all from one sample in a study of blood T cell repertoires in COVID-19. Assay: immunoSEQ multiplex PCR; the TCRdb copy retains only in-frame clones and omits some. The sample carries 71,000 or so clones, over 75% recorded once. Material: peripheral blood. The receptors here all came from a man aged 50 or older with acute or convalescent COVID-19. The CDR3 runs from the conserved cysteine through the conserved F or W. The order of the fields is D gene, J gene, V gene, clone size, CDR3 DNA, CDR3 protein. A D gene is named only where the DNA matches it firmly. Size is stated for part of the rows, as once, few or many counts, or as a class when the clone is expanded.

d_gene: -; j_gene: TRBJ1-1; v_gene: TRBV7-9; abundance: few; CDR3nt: TGTGCCAGCAGCTTAAATCAGTACCAGGAAGCTTTCTTT; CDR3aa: CASSLNQYQEAFF
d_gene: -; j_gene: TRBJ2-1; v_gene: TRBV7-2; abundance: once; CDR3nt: TGTGCCAGCAGCCCACGACAGCTCTCCTACAATGAGCAGTTCTTC; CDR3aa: CASSPRQLSYNEQFF
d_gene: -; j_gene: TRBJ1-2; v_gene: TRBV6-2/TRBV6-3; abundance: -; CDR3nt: TGTGCCAGCAGTCAGGAGGGCCGCCGTAGCTACACCTTC; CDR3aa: CASSQEGRRSYTF
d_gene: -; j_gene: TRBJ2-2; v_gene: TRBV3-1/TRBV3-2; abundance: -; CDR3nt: TGTGCCAGCAGCTCCATAAGAGGGAAATACACCGGGGAGCTGTTTTTT; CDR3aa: CASSSIRGKYTGELFF
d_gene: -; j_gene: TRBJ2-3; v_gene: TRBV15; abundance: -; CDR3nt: TGTGCCACCAGCAGATTCCCCGCAGGGGCGGAAGATACGCAGTATTTT; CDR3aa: CATSRFPAGAEDTQYF
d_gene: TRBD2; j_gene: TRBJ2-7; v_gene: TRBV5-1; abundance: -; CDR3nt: TGCGCCAGCAGCCCCAGACTAGCGGGAGACTACGAGCAGTACTTC; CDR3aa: CASSPRLAGDYEQYF
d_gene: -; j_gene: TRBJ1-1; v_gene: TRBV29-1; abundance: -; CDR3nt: TGCAGCGAGGGAGGGGGAGCTTTCTTT; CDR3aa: CSEGGGAFF
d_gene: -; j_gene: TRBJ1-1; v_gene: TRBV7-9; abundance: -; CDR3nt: TGTGCCAGCAGCGTTGACAGCGTGAACACTGAAGCTTTCTTT; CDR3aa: CASSVDSVNTEAFF
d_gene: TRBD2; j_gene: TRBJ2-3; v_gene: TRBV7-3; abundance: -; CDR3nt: TGTGCCAGCAGCTCGACTAGCGGGAAGTCAGATACGCAGTATTTT; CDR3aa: CASSSTSGKSDTQYF
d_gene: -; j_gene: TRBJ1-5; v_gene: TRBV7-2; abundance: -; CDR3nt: TGTGCCAGCACTGGGCAGAATCAGCCCCAGCATTTT; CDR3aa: CASTGQNQPQHF
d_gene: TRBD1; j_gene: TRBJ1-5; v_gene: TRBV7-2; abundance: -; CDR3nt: TGTGCCAGCAGCTTTTTGACAGGGGGCACTCAGCCCCAGCATTTT; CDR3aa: CASSFLTGGTQPQHF
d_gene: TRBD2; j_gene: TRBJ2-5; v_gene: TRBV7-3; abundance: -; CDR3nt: TGTGCCAGCAGCCCTAGCGGGGGCGGGGAGACCCAGTACTTC; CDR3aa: CASSPSGGGETQYF
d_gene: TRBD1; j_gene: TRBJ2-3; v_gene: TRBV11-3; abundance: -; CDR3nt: TGTGCCAGCAGCGCGCGGACAGGGTTGGGAGATACGCAGTATTTT; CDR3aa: CASSARTGLGDTQYF
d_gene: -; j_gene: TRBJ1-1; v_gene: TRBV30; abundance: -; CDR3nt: TGTGCCTGGGGGGGCCAACTTGAAGCTTTCTTT; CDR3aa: CAWGGQLEAFF
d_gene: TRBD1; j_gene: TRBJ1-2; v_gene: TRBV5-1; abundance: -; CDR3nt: TGCGCCAGCAGCCCGCGACAGGGGGCCGGCGCCTATGGCTACACCTTC; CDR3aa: CASSPRQGAGAYGYTF
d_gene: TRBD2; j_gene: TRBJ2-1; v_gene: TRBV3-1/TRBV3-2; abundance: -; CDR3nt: TGTGCCAGCAGCCGCGGGCTAGCGGGAGGGAGCAATGAGCAGTTCTTC; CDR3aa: CASSRGLAGGSNEQFF
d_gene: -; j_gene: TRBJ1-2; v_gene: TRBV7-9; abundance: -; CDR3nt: TGTGCCAGCAGCTTATCTGACTATGGCTACACCTTC; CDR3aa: CASSLSDYGYTF
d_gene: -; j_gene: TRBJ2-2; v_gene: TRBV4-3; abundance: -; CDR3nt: TGCGCCAGCAGCCAAGCGGAGGGTTCGGGCCGGGAGCTGTTTTTT; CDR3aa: CASSQAEGSGRELFF
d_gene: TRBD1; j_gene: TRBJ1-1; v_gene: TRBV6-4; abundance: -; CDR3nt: TGTGCCAGCAGTGCCTGGGACAGGCCAATGAACACTGAAGCTTTCTTT; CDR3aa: CASSAWDRPMNTEAFF
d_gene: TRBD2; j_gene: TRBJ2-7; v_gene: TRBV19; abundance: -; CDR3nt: TGTGCCAGCGGGGGGACGGGGGAGCAGTACTTC; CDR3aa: CASGGTGEQYF
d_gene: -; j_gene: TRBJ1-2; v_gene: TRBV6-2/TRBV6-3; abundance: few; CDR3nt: TGTGCCAGCAGTTACCTTGACTCGGATGGCTACACCTTC; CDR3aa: CASSYLDSDGYTF
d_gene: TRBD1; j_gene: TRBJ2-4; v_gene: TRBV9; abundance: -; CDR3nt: TGTGCCAGCAGTCTTACTGGGACAGAAAACATTCAGTACTTC; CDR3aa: CASSLTGTENIQYF
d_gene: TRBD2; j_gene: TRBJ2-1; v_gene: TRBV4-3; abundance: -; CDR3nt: TGCGCCAGCAGCGAGGGACTAGCTGAGAACAATGAGCAGTTCTTC; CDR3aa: CASSEGLAENNEQFF
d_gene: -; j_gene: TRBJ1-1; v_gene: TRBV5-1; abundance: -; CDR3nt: TGCGCCAGCAGCTTAGTGGCGGGCTCGAACACTGAAGCTTTCTTT; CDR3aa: CASSLVAGSNTEAFF
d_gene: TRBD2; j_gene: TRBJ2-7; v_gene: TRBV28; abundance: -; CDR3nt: TGTGCCAGCAGATGGCCCGGGGAGGGCTACGAGCAGTACTTC; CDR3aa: CASRWPGEGYEQYF
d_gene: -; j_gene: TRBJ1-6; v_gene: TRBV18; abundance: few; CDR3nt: TGTGCCAGCTCACCCAGCGGGACGTTTTATAATTCACCCCTCCACTTT; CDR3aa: CASSPSGTFYNSPLHF
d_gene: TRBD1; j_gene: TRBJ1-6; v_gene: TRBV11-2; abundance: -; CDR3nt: TGTGCCAGCAGCTTTGGACAGGGGGATTCACCCCTCCACTTT; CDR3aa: CASSFGQGDSPLHF
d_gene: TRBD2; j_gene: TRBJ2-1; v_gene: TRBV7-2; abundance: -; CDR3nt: TGTGCCAGCATCGAGACTAGCGGGGGGGCTGGTGAGCAGTTCTTC; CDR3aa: CASIETSGGAGEQFF
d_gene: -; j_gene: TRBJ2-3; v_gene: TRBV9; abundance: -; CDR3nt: TGTGCCAGCAGCGTAGAGCCCTTCACAGATACGCAGTATTTT; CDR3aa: CASSVEPFTDTQYF
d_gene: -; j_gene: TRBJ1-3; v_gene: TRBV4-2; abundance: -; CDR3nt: TGTGCCAGCAGCCAAGATGAACTGGGGGGCTCTGGAAACACCATATATTTT; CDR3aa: CASSQDELGGSGNTIYF
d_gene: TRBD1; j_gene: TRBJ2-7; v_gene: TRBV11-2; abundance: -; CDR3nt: TGTGCCAGCAGCTTACTGGGACAGGGGTACGAGCAGTACTTC; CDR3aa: CASSLLGQGYEQYF
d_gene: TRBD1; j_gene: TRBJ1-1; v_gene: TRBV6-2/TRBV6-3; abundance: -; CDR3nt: TGTGCCAGCAGCCGGACAGGGAACACTGAAGCTTTCTTT; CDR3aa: CASSRTGNTEAFF
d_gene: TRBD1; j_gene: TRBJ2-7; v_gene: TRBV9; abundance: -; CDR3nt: TGTGCCAGCAGCGGACAGGGCTTGTACGAGCAGTACTTC; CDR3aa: CASSGQGLYEQYF
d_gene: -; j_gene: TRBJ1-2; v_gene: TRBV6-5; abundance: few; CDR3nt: TGTGCCAGCAGTTTCCTACAGGGAAACTATGGCTACACCTTC; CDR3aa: CASSFLQGNYGYTF
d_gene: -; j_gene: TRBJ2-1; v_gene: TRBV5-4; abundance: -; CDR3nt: TGTGCCAGCACCGGGGGGCTAGACAATGAGCAGTTCTTC; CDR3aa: CASTGGLDNEQFF
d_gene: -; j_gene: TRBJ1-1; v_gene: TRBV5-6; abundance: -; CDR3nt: TGTGCCAGCAGCTTGGACAGAAAAGAAGCTTTCTTT; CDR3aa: CASSLDRKEAFF
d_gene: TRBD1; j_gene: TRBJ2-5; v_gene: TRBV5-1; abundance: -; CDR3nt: TGCGCCAGCAGCTTGGGGACAGGGTATGGGGAGACCCAGTACTTC; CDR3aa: CASSLGTGYGETQYF
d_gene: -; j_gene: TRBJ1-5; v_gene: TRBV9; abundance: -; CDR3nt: TGTGCCAGCAGCCCCGCCCCAGATCAGCCCCAGCATTTT; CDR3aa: CASSPAPDQPQHF
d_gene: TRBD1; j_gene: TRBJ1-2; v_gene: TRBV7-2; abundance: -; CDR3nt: TGTGCCAGCAGCCCTCCCCCGGGGAGACAGGGTGGCGGCTACACCTTC; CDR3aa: CASSPPPGRQGGGYTF
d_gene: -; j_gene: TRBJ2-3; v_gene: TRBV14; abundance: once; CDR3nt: TGTGCCAGCAGCCCTAGACAGGCCCCCACAGATACGCAGTATTTT; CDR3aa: CASSPRQAPTDTQYF